The 16 T cell receptor beta chains listed next were all sequenced from one sample in a study of T cell responses to AZD1222 COVID-19 vaccine. The method was immunoSEQ multiplex PCR; TCRdb's version includes in-frame clones alone and lacks a portion of them. The sample has some 150,000 clones, about 93% seen once. The sample consisted of peripheral blood, taken 28 days after the second AZD1222 dose. The receptors derive from an adult who received the AZD1222 COVID-19 vaccine.

This clone was counted a single time. The genes are TRBV3-1 (or the pseudogene TRBV3-2) and TRBJ1-2, with D unclear. The CDR3 length is 12 residues. V dropped 1 base and J dropped 7 bases, with 7 bases sitting between them. CDR1 is LGHDT and CDR2 is YNNKEL in the germline V gene (reference sequence). CDR3 loop: CASSQGTFGYTF. CDR3 nucleotides: TGTGCCAGCAGCCAAGGAACCTTTGGCTACACCTTC.

This clone has only a few counts. V is TRBV7-2 and J is TRBJ1-2; D gene ambiguous. In germline, CDR1 is SGHTA, CDR2 FQGNSA. This CDR3 is built from 13 residues. Trimming removed 1 base at V and 7 bases at J, with 10 bases between. The CDR3 nucleotides are TGTGCCAGCAGCTTAGATGATTTAGGTGGCTACACCTTC. Its translation: CASSLDDLGGYTF.

This sequence joins TRBV11-2 and TRBJ2-1; D unresolved. Trimming removed 5 bases from V and 13 bases from J, with 12 bases in between. The CDR3 runs 11 residues. The germline gives CDR1 SGHAT, CDR2 FQNNGV. For the CDR3, the DNA is TGTGCCAGCAGCCAACTCCTTACTCAGTTCTTC. Its protein is CASSQLLTQFF.

The chain combines TRBV5-6 with TRBJ1-5, with D uncertain. V was pared by 2 bases and J by 0 bases, with 6 bases between. The CDR3 covers 14 residues. The germline V gene has CDR1 SGHDT and CDR2 YYEEEE. CDR3 DNA: TGTGCCAGCAGCTTTAGGACTAGCAATCAGCCCCAGCATTTT. Encoded protein: CASSFRTSNQPQHF.

The V gene is TRBV29-1, the J gene TRBJ2-3, with 9 positions matching TRBD1. V was pared by 4 bases and J by 8 bases, with 13 bases of the junction left unmatched. Germline V gene data show CDR1 as SQVTM and CDR2 as ANQGSEA. The CDR3 consists of 15 residues. The CDR3 nucleotides are TGCAGCGTTGTTTTTTCGGGACAGGGCGTAGGTACGCAGTATTTT. It is translated as CSVVFSGQGVGTQYF.

This clone was seen only once. J is TRBJ1-3 and V is TRBV5-1; 9 bases agree with TRBD1. In germline, CDR1 is SGHRS, CDR2 YFSETQ. The V segment lost 4 bases and the J segment 4 bases; nucleotides outside the gene matches: 9. The CDR3 is made up of 16 amino acids. As DNA, the CDR3 is TGCGCCAGCAGCCCTACCACAGGGGGCTTCGGAAACACCATATATTTT. Translated: CASSPTTGGFGNTIYF.

This rearrangement joins TRBV5-8 to TRBJ2-2, with D tentatively TRBD1 (6 bases). CDR3 size: 15 residues. V was clipped by 4 bases and J by 0 bases, with 10 bases between them. Germline CDR1 SGHTS, CDR2 YDEGEE. The CDR3 loop reads CASSVGQSNTGELFF. The DNA of the CDR3 is TGTGCCAGCAGCGTGGGACAATCGAACACCGGGGAGCTGTTTTTT. Full variable domain (rest looked up from reference TRBV5-8 and TRBJ2-2): EAGVTQSPTHLIKTRGQQATLRCSPISGHTSVYWYQQALGLGLQFLLWYDEGEERNRGNFPPRFSGRQFPNYSSELNVNALELEDSALYLCASSVGQSNTGELFFGEGSRLTVL.

The chain recombines TRBV5-3 with TRBJ2-5, with 8 bases that match TRBD1. TRBV5-3 is assigned to the ORF class and has an uncertain function. The CDR3 loop spans 16 amino acids. Trimming removed 2 bases from V and 2 bases from J; junction bases left unmatched: 8. CDR3 sequence reads: CARSFRQGRHQETQYF. CDR3 nucleotide sequence: TGTGCCAGAAGCTTCCGACAGGGGAGACATCAAGAGACCCAGTACTTC.

The chain links TRBV3-1 (or the pseudogene TRBV3-2) to TRBJ1-4; tentatively, D is TRBD1 (5 bases). The CDR3 contains 14 residues. V shed 6 bases and J shed 8 bases, with 16 bases lying between them. The germline V gene has CDR1 LGHDT and CDR2 YNNKEL (reference sequence). CDR3 loop: CASRGVGLTEKLFF. The CDR3 DNA reads TGTGCCAGCAGAGGGGTGGGCCTTACCGAAAAACTGTTTTTT.

This clone was detected a few times. The V and J genes are TRBV3-1 (or the pseudogene TRBV3-2) and TRBJ1-2; 8 nucleotides line up with TRBD1. V dropped 4 bases and J dropped 7; count of bases not matched to a gene: 8. Looked up from germline, CDR1 is LGHDT and CDR2 is YNNKEL (reference sequence). The CDR3 extends over 14 amino acids. The CDR3 DNA sequence: TGTGCCAGCAGCCTCAGCGGGACAGGAGGTGGCTACACCTTC. Translating it yields CASSLSGTGGGYTF.

V gene TRBV11-2 combines with J gene TRBJ1-6, with D possibly TRBD1 on 6 matching bases. The germline CDR1 and CDR2 sequences are SGHAT and FQNNGV. V lost 5 bases and J lost 9, with 20 bases in between. This CDR3 is 16 amino acids long. The CDR3 DNA is TGTGCCAGCAGCCTACCGTGGGGGCGCGGTTTTTCACCCCTCCACTTT. Its translation is CASSLPWGRGFSPLHF.

The chain employs TRBV11-2 and TRBJ2-3, with TRBD2 matching 9 bases. The CDR3 loop spans 17 amino acids. V was pared by 5 bases and J by 2 bases, with 11 bases of the junction left unmatched. The germline CDR1 and CDR2 sequences are SGHAT and FQNNGV. The CDR3 nucleotides are TGTGCCAGCAGCCTGTTCCCCCAGCGGGAGGTCACAGATACGCAGTATTTT. Its translation is CASSLFPQREVTDTQYF.

The chain employs TRBV7-9 and TRBJ2-1, with 9 nucleotides matching TRBD2. Germline V gene lookup returns CDR1 SEHNR and CDR2 FQNEAQ (reference sequence). There are 16 residues in the CDR3. Trimming cost V 5 bases and J 0 bases; bases outside gene matches: 5. The CDR3 protein is CASSLRTSASYNEQFF. The CDR3 region has the DNA TGTGCCAGCAGCCTAAGGACTAGCGCCTCCTACAATGAGCAGTTCTTC.

J is TRBJ2-3 and V is TRBV7-2, with 10 bases matching TRBD2. The germline V gene encodes CDR1 SGHTA and CDR2 FQGNSA. J was trimmed by 1 base and V by 1 base; bases with no gene match: 5. The CDR3 is 17 amino acids. The DNA for the CDR3 is TGTGCCAGCAGCTTAGGGCCAGCGGGAGGGGGCACAGATACGCAGTATTTT. As protein: CASSLGPAGGGTDTQYF.

The V and J genes are TRBV11-2 and TRBJ1-2, with a weak D call TRBD1 (5 bases). Deletions cut 0 bases from V and 2 bases from J, with 16 bases between. There are 17 residues in the CDR3. Germline assignment: CDR1 SGHAT and CDR2 FQNNGV. CDR3 coding DNA: TGTGCCAGCAGCTTAGAATTCCTGGGACCCCGGAACTATGGCTACACCTTC. Encoded protein: CASSLEFLGPRNYGYTF. The complete variable domain, with remaining parts taken from reference TRBV11-2 and TRBJ1-2, reads EAGVAQSPRYKIIEKRQSVAFWCNPISGHATLYWYQQILGQGPKLLIQFQNNGVVDDSQLPKDRFSAERLKGVDSTLKIQPAKLEDSAVYLCASSLEFLGPRNYGYTFGSGTRLTVV.

This rearrangement joins TRBV5-6 to TRBJ1-3, with TRBD1 matching over 9 bases. V lost 4 bases and J lost 4; bases outside the gene matches: 6. CDR3 length equals 15 residues. Germline CDR1 SGHDT, CDR2 YYEEEE. The CDR3, as DNA: TGTGCCAGCAGCGACAGGGGGTTTTCGGGAAACACCATATATTTT. It encodes CASSDRGFSGNTIYF.